Detailed here is one T cell receptor (beta chain). Trimming cost V 2 bases and J 2 bases, with 15 bases left between them. The CDR3 contains 16 residues. In germline, CDR1 is MGHRA, CDR2 YSYEKL. This entry comes from a study of blood T cell repertoires in COVID-19. The wider study: Acute-phase and convalescent COVID-19 samples originated in the United States, Italy and Spain. Sources were T cells, B-cell-depleted T cells, or PBMCs; the material itself was cDNA or gDNA.

Per the authors' pipeline: Estimation of nucleated cell counts relied on the amplification of reference gene primers. Profiling relied on immunoSEQ multiplex PCR, and the TCRdb table lists in-frame clones only, not all of them. The V and J calls and the clone size are those of that table, but D and trimming were determined from the DNA. Of fewer than 200,000 clones in the sample, about 86% were seen once. The chain links TRBV4-1 to TRBJ2-5, with D possibly being TRBD2 (6 bases). This TCR was recovered from a man between 65 and 85 years old with active or convalescent COVID-19. The specimen was peripheral blood. CDR3 protein: CASSQPGTAHQETQYF. As DNA, the CDR3 is TGCGCCAGCAGCCAACCCGGGACTGCCCATCAAGAGACCCAGTACTTC.